Each of the 18 T cell receptor beta chains below was sequenced from the same sample in a study of blood T cell repertoires in COVID-19. Assay: immunoSEQ multiplex PCR; the TCRdb copy retains only in-frame clones and omits some. The sample consists of 230,000 or so clones, about 91% of them appearing once. The specimen sequenced was PBMCs or T cells enriched from blood (not recorded which). These receptors all come from a woman in her thirties or forties with acute COVID-19.

Remarks on this clone: Other DNA sequences from this sample encode an identical CDR3 as well. V and J are TRBV5-1 and TRBJ2-5; tentative D call: TRBD1 (6 bases). Germline V CDR1 and CDR2: SGHRS, YFSETQ. The germline V and J ends were trimmed by 0 bases and 1 base, with 10 bases remaining between them. This CDR3 comprises 15 residues. The CDR3 sequence: CASSLGGPGQETQYF. The CDR3 nucleotides are TGCGCCAGCAGCTTGGGGGGGCCAGGCCAAGAGACCCAGTACTTC. The variable domain in full, completed from reference TRBV5-1 and TRBJ2-5, reads KAGVTQTPRYLIKTRGQQVTLSCSPISGHRSVSWYQQTPGQGLQFLFEYFSETQRNKGNFPGRFSGRQFSNSRSEMNVSTLELGDSALYLCASSLGGPGQETQYFGPGTRLLVL.

V usage is TRBV5-1 and J usage is TRBJ2-5; TRBD2 is a possible D gene (6 bases). Between the trimmed V and J ends, which lost 3 bases and 3 bases, there was a span of 18 bases. CDR1 and CDR2 from the germline V gene are SGHRS and YFSETQ. The CDR3 sequence is 16 residues long. In nucleotides, the CDR3 is TGCGCCAGCAGCTCAACTCCCCTCGGAGGGAAAGAGACCCAGTACTTC. Translating it yields CASSSTPLGGKETQYF.

The rearrangement joins TRBV7-6 to TRBJ1-1; D gene ambiguous. Per the germline V gene, CDR1 is SGHVS and CDR2 is FNYEAQ. The CDR3 length is 13 residues. V lost 1 base and J 5 bases, leaving 8 bases between the germline ends. The CDR3 loop is CASSLGGGTEAFF. The DNA for the CDR3 is TGTGCCAGCAGCTTAGGCGGAGGGACTGAAGCTTTCTTT.

This chain connects TRBV5-1 to TRBJ2-5; D is unresolved. The CDR3 is made up of 11 amino acids. Deletions cut 1 base from V and 7 bases from J, with 5 bases between. Looked up from germline, CDR1 is SGHRS and CDR2 is YFSETQ. DNA of the CDR3: TGCGCCAGCAGCTTGTACGGGACCCAGTACTTC. As protein: CASSLYGTQYF.

The chain couples TRBV19 to TRBJ2-1, with TRBD2 matching over 13 bases. The trim removed 10 bases at V and 8 bases at J, leaving 8 bases unmatched. The V gene's germline CDR1 is LNHDA and CDR2 SQIVND (reference sequence). The CDR3 covers 14 residues. The CDR3 protein is CATRTSGSVDEQFF. DNA for the CDR3: TGTGCCACAAGGACTAGCGGGAGTGTAGATGAGCAGTTCTTC.

The rearrangement links TRBV10-2 to TRBJ2-1; TRBD2 aligns across 7 bases. The CDR3 loop spans 16 amino acids. Germline-derived CDR1 and CDR2 are WSHSY and SAAADI. Trimming removed 7 bases from V and 4 bases from J; junction bases left unmatched: 13. The CDR3 loop reads CASTQGGLAVYNEQFF. The CDR3 coding sequence is TGCGCCAGCACCCAAGGTGGCCTAGCGGTATACAATGAGCAGTTCTTC.

This clone was counted a few times. The chain combines TRBV6-5 with TRBJ1-5, with D possibly matching TRBD1 (6 bases). Germline CDR1 is MNHEY and CDR2 is SVGAGI. The ends were cut back, 6 bases at V and 7 bases at J, with 16 bases in the middle. CDR3 size: 14 residues. The CDR3 sequence: CASRTTGQDQPQHF. In DNA form, the CDR3 reads TGTGCCAGCAGGACCACAGGGCAGGACCAGCCCCAGCATTTT.

The genes are TRBV4-2 and TRBJ1-2; no reliable D call. This CDR3 comprises 13 residues. V was clipped by 0 bases and J by 7 bases, with 9 bases between them. Germline CDR1 is LGHNA and CDR2 is YNFKEQ. The CDR3 DNA is TGTGCCAGCAGCCAAGATAGGAGAGCTGGCTACACCTTC. As protein: CASSQDRRAGYTF.

The table lists this clone with a count of one. This chain uses TRBV19 with TRBJ1-4, with 8 bases fitting TRBD1. Germline lookup yields CDR1 LNHDA and CDR2 SQIVND (reference sequence). The V and J ends lost 1 base and 7 bases, in that order; junction bases with no gene match: 5. This CDR3 contains 15 residues. The CDR3 DNA reads TGTGCCAGTAGTATAGGACAGGGGCCACTTGAAAAACTGTTTTTT. It encodes CASSIGQGPLEKLFF.

V gene TRBV27 combines with J gene TRBJ1-4, with 7 bases matching TRBD1. CDR3 length: 14 amino acids. The J segment lost 10 bases and the V segment lost 1 base, leaving 6 bases of the junction unmatched. The germline V gene has CDR1 MNHEY and CDR2 SMNVEV (reference sequence). The CDR3 reads CASSLYGDSRKLFF. The CDR3 DNA reads TGTGCCAGCAGTTTATATGGGGACAGCCGAAAACTGTTTTTT.

This chain links TRBV11-2 with TRBJ2-2; the match to TRBD2 covers 7 bases. The CDR3 runs to 19 residues. The V gene end was trimmed by 2 bases and the J gene end by 6 bases; junction bases not matched to a gene: 18. From germline, CDR1 is SGHAT and CDR2 FQNNGV. DNA of the CDR3: TGTGCCAGCAGCTTAAGAAACCCAAGCGGGACCGTAGGGCCCGGGGAGCTGTTTTTT. Protein sequence: CASSLRNPSGTVGPGELFF.

V and J are TRBV6-1 and TRBJ2-1; D may be TRBD1 (6 bases). CDR1 is MNHNS and CDR2 is SASEGT in the germline V gene. CDR3 length: 16 residues. V was clipped by 0 bases and J by 4 bases, with 13 bases between them. CDR3 nucleotide sequence: TGTGCCAGCAGTGAAGCGTCCGAGGACAGATACAATGAGCAGTTCTTC. Its protein product is CASSEASEDRYNEQFF.

This rearrangement joins TRBV19 to TRBJ1-5, with D possibly TRBD1 on 5 matching bases. Germline V gene data show CDR1 as LNHDA and CDR2 as SQIVND (reference sequence). The V end lost 2 bases, the J end lost 9 bases, and 11 bases lay between the germline ends. The CDR3 runs 13 residues. In nucleotides, the CDR3 is TGTGCCAGTAGTATATCACCTGACAGGCCCCAGCATTTT. This gives the protein CASSISPDRPQHF.

CDR3 residues: CASSFGAGTQYF. For the CDR3, the DNA is TGTGCCAGCAGCTTCGGAGCGGGTACGCAGTATTTT. V gene TRBV11-2 combines with J gene TRBJ2-3, with D tentatively TRBD2 (6 bases). The CDR3 sequence is 12 residues long. CDR1 and CDR2 from the germline V gene are SGHAT and FQNNGV. Trimming left V 3 bases short and J 8 bases short, with 9 bases between.

The V call is TRBV29-1, the J call TRBJ1-4; no reliable D call. The CDR3 consists of 12 residues. Germline CDR1 reads SQVTM; CDR2 reads ANQGSEA. V dropped 5 bases and J dropped 5 bases, with 9 bases sitting between them. The CDR3 here is CSVRGGNEKLFF. The CDR3 coding sequence is TGCAGCGTTAGAGGAGGGAATGAAAAACTGTTTTTT.

The chain is built from TRBV6-5 and TRBJ1-1; D is uncertain. The germline V and J ends were trimmed by 7 bases and 0 bases, with 9 bases remaining between them. The germline gives CDR1 MNHEY, CDR2 SVGAGI. The length of the CDR3 is 13 residues. For the CDR3, the DNA is TGTGCCAGCACAGGACTTGTGAACACTGAAGCTTTCTTT. Protein: CASTGLVNTEAFF.

The V call is TRBV19, the J call TRBJ2-5; TRBD1 aligns across 9 bases. V lost 5 bases to trimming and J lost 5 bases; unmatched junction nucleotides: 9. Germline loops: CDR1 LNHDA, CDR2 SQIVND (reference sequence). The CDR3 covers 15 residues. CDR3 residues: CASSETGQGWETQYF. CDR3 coding DNA: TGTGCCAGTAGTGAGACGGGACAGGGATGGGAGACCCAGTACTTC.

This clone appeared a single time. The chain joins TRBV27 to TRBJ2-1; no firm D call. Deletions cut 0 bases from V and 0 bases from J, with 9 bases between. The CDR3 totals 16 residues. Germline values: CDR1 MNHEY, CDR2 SMNVEV (reference sequence). CDR3 region: CASSLSSVRSYNEQFF. CDR3 bases: TGTGCCAGCAGTTTATCGTCTGTGCGCTCCTACAATGAGCAGTTCTTC.